Listed below are T cell receptor beta chains from one sample, sequenced in a study of T cells in Graves' hyperthyroidism and ophthalmopathy. In TCRdb, the multiplex PCR reads were re-called with MiXCR into one record per CDR3 protein. The top ten hold about 6.6% of the sample, which has around 620,000 distinct CDR3 sequences, more than 13% seen once. The sequencing sample was made of blood. Receptor source: a woman younger than 35 with Graves' ophthalmopathy. CDR3s include the opening cysteine and the closing phenylalanine or tryptophan. The order of the fields is clone size, D gene, V gene, J gene, CDR3 protein, CDR3 DNA. A D gene is named only where the DNA matches it firmly. Size tells how often a clone was seen (once, few, many) or the class of an expanded clone, and some rows leave it out.

.	.	TRBV12-3/TRBV12-4	TRBJ2-1	CASSFSPLREQFF	TGTGCCAGCAGTTTTTCGCCGCTACGGGAGCAGTTCTTC
.	TRBD1	TRBV6-1	TRBJ2-7	CASSAHRGLAYEQYF	TGTGCCAGCAGTGCCCACAGGGGGCTCGCCTACGAGCAGTACTTC
.	.	TRBV6-1	TRBJ2-5	CASSPLAQGETQYF	TGTGCCAGCAGTCCCCTCGCACAGGGAGAGACCCAGTACTTC
.	.	TRBV6-2/TRBV6-3	TRBJ1-4	CASGQQGTTNEKLFF	TGTGCCAGCGGTCAACAGGGAACAACTAATGAAAAACTGTTTTTT
.	.	TRBV5-5	TRBJ1-5	CASSLVFVPGNQPQHF	TGTGCCAGCAGCTTGGTTTTCGTTCCAGGCAATCAGCCCCAGCATTTT
many	.	TRBV7-8	TRBJ2-2	CASSLDTGRLFF	TGTGCCAGCAGCTTAGACACTGGGAGACTGTTTTTT
many	TRBD2	TRBV11-2	TRBJ2-7	CASSQGLAGVPSYEQYF	TGTGCCAGCAGCCAGGGACTAGCGGGAGTTCCCTCCTACGAGCAGTACTTC
.	.	TRBV6-1	TRBJ2-3	CASSKGLSPQYF	TGTGCCAGCAGCAAGGGACTTTCTCCGCAGTATTTT
.	.	TRBV27	TRBJ2-6	CASGQTGANVLTF	TGTGCCAGCGGCCAGACTGGGGCCAACGTCCTGACTTTC
many	.	TRBV27	TRBJ2-1	CASSYGRPHSYNEQFF	TGTGCCAGCAGTTACGGACGCCCCCACTCCTACAATGAGCAGTTCTTC